This note documents a single TCR beta chain sequence. Its matching antigen is unknown. This entry is derived from a study of shared clonotypes between healthy human individuals. On the study more broadly: Every donor yielded three CD4 naive, three CD4 memory, two CD8 naive and one CD8 memory plate. Whole-study results and caveats: As a rule, naive subsets had a larger estimated richness than memory subsets. In having few donors, the study represented limited genetic and exposure-history diversity.

TCRdb's copy holds only in-frame clones and misses some; the assay was immunoSEQ multiplex PCR. The repertoire holds hundreds of thousands of clones, with 90% to 96% as singletons. All of the donors resided in Nashville, Tennessee, and each was a Caucasian adult. CDR3 length equals 12 residues. J was trimmed by 5 bases and V by 4 bases; bases with no gene match: 0. Per germline, CDR1 LNHDA and CDR2 SQIVND (reference sequence). The rearrangement joins TRBV19 to TRBJ2-3; TRBD2 matches 7 bases. The specimen sequenced was naive CD4+ T cells sorted from blood. The subset denotes: CD45RA+ positively selected. This receptor was obtained from a woman younger than 45 in good health. The CDR3 DNA is TGTGCCAGTAGTAGGGGGGGAGATACGCAGTATTTT. This sequence encodes CASSRGGDTQYF.